This TCR beta chain was identified during a study of cytomegalovirus exposure and HLA in healthy donors. The CDR3 is 16 amino acids. J was trimmed by 3 bases and V by 4 bases; bases with no gene match: 10. CDR1 and CDR2 (germline): MNHEY, SMNVEV (reference sequence). Study-wide results and limits: A subsequent analysis found that TCR clusters from the first cohort also tended to co-occur in the approximately 110 validation repertoires, with under 95% of cluster scores above 0. Reports credit the classifier with highly specific, highly sensitive diagnosis of cytomegalovirus status. Cytomegalovirus-associated TCR beta chains were listed, numbering some 170.

As concerns this clone: Antigen specificity is unknown.

Libraries were prepared by immunoSEQ multiplex PCR; TCRdb keeps only in-frame clonotypes and omits some of them. Of around 150,000 clones in the sample, more than 70% were seen once. The donors were members of the validation cohort comprising approximately 110 subjects, separate from the approximately 700-subject first cohort. The sample taken for sequencing was PBMCs. The V and J genes are TRBV27 and TRBJ2-3; 7 bases agree with TRBD1. This clonotype was sampled from a man between 18 and 35 years old in good health and CMV-seronegative. The CDR3 here is CASSSPTGLVTDTQYF. CDR3 sequence (DNA): TGTGCCAGCAGTTCTCCGACAGGGCTCGTGACAGATACGCAGTATTTT.